The clone carrying this T cell receptor (beta chain) was recorded many times. The antigen is not known. The data stem from a study of T-cell reconstitution after alpha-beta-depleted transplantation in children. Unique molecular identifiers were used in preparing the TCRbeta library. TCRdb reanalysed the PCR reads using MiXCR and keeps one entry per CDR3 protein. This sample carries approximately 79,000 distinct CDR3 sequences, 15% to 20% of them seen once, and the ten largest clones take about 51%. Germline V gene lookup returns CDR1 ENHRY and CDR2 SYGVKD. The V and J ends lost 6 bases and 3 bases respectively, with 12 bases between them. The CDR3 contains 13 residues. Study results and limitations: Surviving recipient cells, namely T cells and thymic progenitors, were the source of high day-60 TCRbeta diversity in some patients. T-cell numbers and diversity, one year after transplant, stemmed largely from T cells that were newly produced. Approximately two months post-transplant, alpha-beta T cells reportedly originated from several hundred expanded graft clones.

The starting material was PBMCs, mostly from graft donor cells, obtained 360 days after TCRalphabeta/CD19-depleted stem cell transplant. This TCR derives from a male patient aged 2-15 years who had a stem cell transplant for acute lymphoblastic leukemia, so the T cells may come from the graft donor. The V and J genes are TRBV10-3 and TRBJ2-7; D ambiguous. In nucleotides, the CDR3 is TGTGCCATCAGCTTGGCCCTATACTACGAGCAGTACTTC. Protein product: CAISLALYYEQYF.